This TCR beta chain emerged from a study of blood T cell repertoires in COVID-19. Measured with immunoSEQ multiplex PCR; TCRdb has only the in-frame clones, and not every one. This sample has 150,000 to 200,000 clones, with roughly 80% found just once. Germline loops: CDR1 MDHEN, CDR2 SYDVKM. The CDR3 totals 16 residues. V lost 7 bases to trimming and J lost 0 bases; unmatched junction nucleotides: 9. The chain recombines TRBV28 with TRBJ1-3; 7 bases fit TRBD1. The sample consisted of peripheral blood. The receptor was isolated from a woman in her 70s with COVID-19, enrolled during active disease. The CDR3 loop is CASTSGGQNSGNTIYF. CDR3 DNA: TGTGCCAGCACCTCAGGGGGACAGAACTCTGGAAACACCATATATTTT. Variable domain in full (rest from reference TRBV28 and TRBJ1-3): DVKVTQSSRYLVKRTGEKVFLECVQDMDHENMFWYRQDPGLGLRLIYFSYDVKMKEKGDIPEGYSVSREKKERFSLILESASTNQTSMYLCASTSGGQNSGNTIYFGEGSWLTVV.